The 28 T cell receptor beta chains given below trace back to one sample, sequenced in a study of shared clonotypes between healthy human individuals. Clones were read by immunoSEQ multiplex PCR, and TCRdb kept only the in-frame ones, dropping some. The table has around 2,000,000 clones, approximately 95% seen once. The sequencing sample was made of naive CD4+ T cells sorted from blood. This sample's subset: CD45RA+ positively selected. These TCRs come from a young man in good health.

This clone was observed once. The rearrangement joins TRBV9 to TRBJ2-2; no reliable D call. The CDR3 totals 13 residues. Between the trimmed V and J ends, which lost 0 bases and 7 bases, there was a span of 7 bases. Per the germline V gene, CDR1 is SGDLS and CDR2 is YYNGEE. The CDR3 is CASSVADHGELFF. The CDR3 DNA reads TGTGCCAGCAGCGTAGCTGATCACGGGGAGCTGTTTTTT.

V is TRBV30 and J is TRBJ2-7; TRBD2 agrees at 11 bases. CDR1 is GTSNPN and CDR2 is SVGIG in the germline V gene (reference sequence). The length of the CDR3 is 14 residues. J was trimmed by 3 bases and V by 1 base; bases with no gene match: 2. CDR3 amino acids: CAWSGTSGFYEQYF. For the CDR3, the DNA is TGTGCCTGGAGTGGGACTAGCGGGTTCTACGAGCAGTACTTC.

V is TRBV30 and J is TRBJ2-2; perhaps TRBD2 as D (5 bases). Germline V gene data show CDR1 as GTSNPN and CDR2 as SVGIG (reference sequence). V was trimmed by 0 bases and J by 0 bases, leaving 11 bases between them. CDR3 size: 16 residues. CDR3 loop: CAWSVAARANTGELFF. CDR3 bases: TGTGCCTGGAGTGTAGCGGCCAGAGCGAACACCGGGGAGCTGTTTTTT.

The gene calls are TRBV4-3 and TRBJ2-1, with 7 bases lining up with TRBD1. The CDR3 covers 13 residues. Germline V gene lookup returns CDR1 LGHNA and CDR2 YSLEER. The J segment lost 9 bases and the V segment lost 1 base, leaving 3 bases of the junction unmatched. The CDR3, as DNA: TGCGCCAGCAGCCAAGGACAGGGCGGTGAGCAGTTCTTC. Translation: CASSQGQGGEQFF.

This chain uses TRBV15 with TRBJ2-5; D might be TRBD2 (6 bases). Germline V CDR1 and CDR2: LNHNV, YYDKDF (reference sequence). V was cut by 0 bases and J by 5 bases, with 13 bases left in between. The CDR3 runs 15 residues. In nucleotides, the CDR3 is TGTGCCACCAGCAGAGAGGCACTAGCCTATGAGACCCAGTACTTC. Translating it yields CATSREALAYETQYF. Together with reference TRBV15 and TRBJ2-5, the CDR3 gives the full variable domain: DAMVIQNPRYQVTQFGKPVTLSCSQTLNHNVMYWYQQKSSQAPKLLFHYYDKDFNNEADTPDNFQSRRPNTSFCFLDIRSPGLGDTAMYLCATSREALAYETQYFGPGTRLLVL.

The rearrangement joins TRBV12-5 to TRBJ2-7; D tentatively reads TRBD1 or TRBD2 (5 bases each). Trimming pared 5 bases from V and 9 bases from J, leaving 11 bases between. The germline gives CDR1 LGHNT, CDR2 FRNRAP. The CDR3 runs to 11 residues. As DNA, the CDR3 is TGTGCTAGTGGTCAAGAGGGGTTGCAGTACTTC. Its protein product is CASGQEGLQYF.

The V call is TRBV6-5, the J call TRBJ1-2, with D unclear. The CDR3 length is 14 residues. Deletions cut 5 bases from V and 2 bases from J, with 12 bases between. Germline V lookup: CDR1 MNHEY, CDR2 SVGAGI. Here the CDR3 reads CASSRYSGNYGYTF. CDR3 in DNA: TGTGCCAGCAGTAGGTATAGCGGGAACTATGGCTACACCTTC.

This rearrangement joins TRBV6-1 to TRBJ1-2; 8 positions agree with TRBD1. There are 15 residues in the CDR3. The ends lost 3 bases at V and 1 base at J; junction bases unmatched: 4. Germline assignment: CDR1 MNHNS and CDR2 SASEGT. CDR3 in amino acids: CASSEPDRGNYGYTF. CDR3 bases: TGTGCCAGCAGTGAGCCTGACAGGGGTAACTATGGCTACACCTTC.

A single count supports this clone. The identical CDR3 is also encoded by other nucleotide sequences in the sample. The chain links TRBV5-6 to TRBJ2-7, with D uncertain. CDR1 SGHDT and CDR2 YYEEEE come from the germline V gene. The CDR3 loop spans 12 amino acids. V gave up 2 bases and J gave up 3 bases, with 6 bases separating them. The CDR3, as DNA: TGTGCCAGCAGCTTTTCAGACTACGAGCAGTACTTC. Residues: CASSFSDYEQYF.

The chain is built from TRBV6-1 and TRBJ2-7; D possibly uses TRBD1 or TRBD2 (5 bases each). The V end was cut by 5 bases, the J end by 7 bases, with 21 bases between. There are 15 residues in the CDR3. Germline loops: CDR1 MNHNS, CDR2 SASEGT. In nucleotides, the CDR3 is TGTGCCAGCAGTCCCCGGGGCTTCCCCTTTGTGGAGCAGTACTTC. The encoded protein is CASSPRGFPFVEQYF.

Remarks on this clone: The sample holds other DNA sequences that translate to the same CDR3. The chain recombines TRBV6-6 with TRBJ2-4; TRBD2 might be the D (5 bases). This CDR3 is built from 15 residues. V was trimmed by 2 bases and J by 0 bases, leaving 8 bases between them. CDR1 is MNHNY, CDR2 SVGAGI, per germline (reference sequence). This chain's CDR3 is CASSYGGLAKNIQYF. In DNA, the CDR3 is TGTGCCAGCAGTTACGGCGGGCTAGCCAAAAACATTCAGTACTTC.

The chain combines TRBV9 with TRBJ1-2, with D unclear. In germline, CDR1 is SGDLS, CDR2 YYNGEE. V lost 0 bases, J lost 7 bases, and 7 bases lay in between. CDR3 length equals 12 residues. This CDR3 reads CASSVAGAGYTF. CDR3 sequence (DNA): TGTGCCAGCAGCGTAGCGGGCGCTGGCTACACCTTC.

The genes are TRBV28 and TRBJ1-5; D remains unclear. CDR3 length equals 16 residues. Germline lookup yields CDR1 MDHEN and CDR2 SYDVKM. V was cut by 3 bases and J by 7 bases, with 19 bases left in between. CDR3 amino acids: CASSFTAPGRDQPQHF. The CDR3 DNA follows: TGTGCCAGCAGTTTTACCGCCCCCGGACGTGACCAGCCCCAGCATTTT. The full variable domain, rest sourced from reference TRBV28 and TRBJ1-5, is DVKVTQSSRYLVKRTGEKVFLECVQDMDHENMFWYRQDPGLGLRLIYFSYDVKMKEKGDIPEGYSVSREKKERFSLILESASTNQTSMYLCASSFTAPGRDQPQHFGDGTRLSIL.

This sequence joins TRBV28 and TRBJ1-4; the D is unclear. Germline V lookup: CDR1 MDHEN, CDR2 SYDVKM. Between the trimmed V and J ends, which lost 3 bases and 4 bases, there was a span of 9 bases. The CDR3 loop spans 14 amino acids. CDR3 coding DNA: TGTGCCAGCAGTTTCTTACAGTTTAATGAAAAACTGTTTTTT. Translated: CASSFLQFNEKLFF. Variable domain in full (rest from reference TRBV28 and TRBJ1-4): DVKVTQSSRYLVKRTGEKVFLECVQDMDHENMFWYRQDPGLGLRLIYFSYDVKMKEKGDIPEGYSVSREKKERFSLILESASTNQTSMYLCASSFLQFNEKLFFGSGTQLSVL.

V is TRBV6-6 and J is TRBJ2-7; perhaps TRBD2 as D (6 bases). Germline V CDR1 and CDR2: MNHNY, SVGAGI (reference sequence). V was cut by 7 bases and J by 7 bases, with 17 bases left in between. This CDR3 has 13 amino acids. The CDR3, as DNA: TGTGCCAGCAAACCCGGAGGGACGGGGGAGCAGTACTTC. Protein sequence: CASKPGGTGEQYF.

The V and J genes are TRBV18 and TRBJ1-5, with TRBD1 matching over 8 bases. This CDR3 has 15 residues. The germline V gene has CDR1 KGHSH and CDR2 LQKENI. The trim removed 5 bases at V and 3 bases at J, leaving 6 bases unmatched. This CDR3 reads CASSYGTGLNQPQHF. For the CDR3, the DNA is TGTGCCAGCTCATACGGGACAGGACTCAATCAGCCCCAGCATTTT.

V and J are TRBV5-1 and TRBJ1-1, with D perhaps TRBD1 (5 bases). Germline V gene lookup returns CDR1 SGHRS and CDR2 YFSETQ. Trimming removed 0 bases at V and 7 bases at J, with 19 bases between. This CDR3 spans 16 amino acids. The CDR3 DNA follows: TGCGCCAGCAGCTTGGTCCCCGGGGGTCAGGGAAGTGAAGCTTTCTTT. Its protein is CASSLVPGGQGSEAFF.

V is TRBV10-3 and J is TRBJ1-1, with TRBD1 matching over 9 bases. With V trimmed by 6 bases and J by 1 base, 6 bases remained unmatched. The CDR3 has 15 residues. CDR1 and CDR2 from the germline V gene are ENHRY and SYGVKD. The DNA for the CDR3 is TGTGCCATCAGAACCGGGACAGGGAAGAACACTGAAGCTTTCTTT. It is translated as CAIRTGTGKNTEAFF.

The chain combines TRBV6-4 with TRBJ2-7; 7 bases are shared with TRBD1. V dropped 6 bases and J dropped 2; count of bases not matched to a gene: 16. The CDR3 extends over 17 amino acids. CDR1 and CDR2 from the germline V gene are MRHNA and SNTAGT. The CDR3, as DNA: TGTGCCAGCAGGAAGGGGGTTATCCGGGACAGCACCTACGAGCAGTACTTC. It encodes CASRKGVIRDSTYEQYF.

The V gene is TRBV18, the J gene TRBJ1-6; 9 bases align to TRBD1. The V and J ends lost 6 bases and 1 base, in that order; junction bases with no gene match: 4. CDR1 is KGHSH, CDR2 LQKENI, per germline. This CDR3 is 16 amino acids long. The CDR3 reads CASSAGTGSYNSPLHF. In DNA, the CDR3 is TGTGCCAGCTCGGCCGGGACAGGGTCCTATAATTCACCCCTCCACTTT.

This clone has only one observation. A junction boundary mismatches the germline segment, possibly from a read error. The J gene is TRBJ2-1, the V gene TRBV18; TRBD2 agrees at 7 bases. Looked up from germline, CDR1 is KGHSH and CDR2 is LQKENI. CDR3 size: 15 residues. The CDR3 is CASSPGDYPYYEQFF. CDR3 sequence (DNA): TGTGCCAGCTCCCCCGGGGACTACCCCTACTATGAGCAGTTCTTC.

A note on this clone: Other DNA sequences within the sample encode an identical CDR3. V usage is TRBV30 and J usage is TRBJ1-6; TRBD1 might be the D (5 bases). The CDR3 covers 12 residues. Trimming shortened V by 5 bases and J by 7 bases, and 9 bases separated the two germline ends. The germline CDR1 and CDR2 sequences are GTSNPN and SVGIG (reference sequence). The CDR3: CAWGQGNSPLHF. CDR3 DNA sequence: TGTGCCTGGGGCCAGGGCAATTCACCCCTCCACTTT.

The chain has TRBV30 and TRBJ2-1; D perhaps matches TRBD2 (6 bases). The V end was cut by 4 bases, the J end by 0 bases, with 25 bases between. Germline CDR1 reads GTSNPN; CDR2 reads SVGIG (reference sequence). The CDR3 runs to 19 residues. For the CDR3, the DNA is TGTGCCTGGAACCTCCCGGGGGAGGCGTTCTTTAGCTCCTACAATGAGCAGTTCTTC. Translating it yields CAWNLPGEAFFSSYNEQFF.

This chain connects TRBV5-1 to TRBJ2-1; D is possibly TRBD1 or TRBD2 (5 bases each). There are 12 residues in the CDR3. CDR1 and CDR2 from the germline V gene are SGHRS and YFSETQ. Trimming left V 5 bases short and J 10 bases short, with 13 bases between. CDR3 coding DNA: TGCGCCAGCAGTATAACAGGAGGCGAGCAGTTCTTC. Protein product: CASSITGGEQFF.

This chain connects TRBV27 to TRBJ2-5; a possible D gene is TRBD1 (6 bases). Germline loops: CDR1 MNHEY, CDR2 SMNVEV (reference sequence). The CDR3 covers 15 residues. The germline V and J ends were trimmed by 4 bases and 2 bases, with 14 bases remaining between them. The CDR3 region is CASSWAQGRQETQYF. DNA of the CDR3: TGTGCCAGCAGTTGGGCACAGGGAAGGCAAGAGACCCAGTACTTC.

V and J are TRBV19 and TRBJ2-2; TRBD1 is a possible D gene (5 bases). The CDR3 sequence is 15 residues long. Germline loops: CDR1 LNHDA, CDR2 SQIVND (reference sequence). V lost 5 bases and J lost 1, with 11 bases in between. This chain's CDR3 is CASSSGYRNTGELFF. The CDR3 DNA is TGTGCCAGTAGTTCAGGGTACAGGAACACCGGGGAGCTGTTTTTT.

V is TRBV5-1 and J is TRBJ1-1; unclear D gene. Germline lookup yields CDR1 SGHRS and CDR2 YFSETQ. Trimming removed 0 bases at V and 4 bases at J, with 10 bases between. The CDR3 sequence is 14 residues long. The CDR3 loop reads CASSLAGGSTEAFF. For the CDR3, the DNA is TGCGCCAGCAGCTTGGCTGGCGGGAGCACTGAAGCTTTCTTT. The whole variable domain, remainder taken from reference TRBV5-1 and TRBJ1-1, is KAGVTQTPRYLIKTRGQQVTLSCSPISGHRSVSWYQQTPGQGLQFLFEYFSETQRNKGNFPGRFSGRQFSNSRSEMNVSTLELGDSALYLCASSLAGGSTEAFFGQGTRLTVV.

This clone has a single count. The chain links TRBV5-1 to TRBJ2-7, with 13 nucleotides matching TRBD2. Germline CDR1 and CDR2: SGHRS and YFSETQ. J gave up 6 bases and V 3 bases, and 9 bases lay outside the gene matches. The CDR3 loop spans 16 amino acids. CDR3 protein: CASSSLMTSGGSEQYF. The DNA for the CDR3 is TGCGCCAGCAGCTCCTTGATGACTAGCGGGGGGAGCGAGCAGTACTTC.